The entry below gives a single TCR beta chain sequence along with its context. Antigen specificity is unknown. This sample stems from a study of cytotoxic CD8 clonotypes in ibrutinib-treated CLL. In the study overall: Partial responses totalled about 24 and complete responses 2; after median about six years, approximately 15 remained remitted and approximately 12 progressed. Response sampling occurred after a median around 12 months of treatment (range 6 to 36).

Using immunoSEQ multiplex PCR, the repertoire was profiled, and TCRdb retains in-frame clones only, with some absent. Among 110,000 to 150,000 clones listed, approximately 89% were seen once. This CDR3 contains 11 residues. Germline V gene lookup returns CDR1 SQVTM and CDR2 ANQGSEA. V was clipped by 5 bases and J by 1 base, with 3 bases between them. Study-wide results and limits: Clonality was higher at ibrutinib response and returned toward baseline at progression. Sustained-remission patients were sampled at one set of times and progressing patients at different ones.

The sequence came from a human donor with chronic lymphocytic leukemia. The rearrangement links TRBV29-1 to TRBJ1-3; D is unclear. The sequencing used PBMCs, collected after 12 months of ibrutinib treatment. CDR3 nucleotides: TGCAGCGTTCTATCTGGAAACACCATATATTTT. Protein: CSVLSGNTIYF. Full variable domain (rest looked up from reference TRBV29-1 and TRBJ1-3): SAVISQKPSRDICQRGTSLTIQCQVDSQVTMMFWYRQQPGQSLTLIATANQGSEATYESGFVIDKFPISRPNLTFSTLTVSNMSPEDSSIYLCSVLSGNTIYFGEGSWLTVV.